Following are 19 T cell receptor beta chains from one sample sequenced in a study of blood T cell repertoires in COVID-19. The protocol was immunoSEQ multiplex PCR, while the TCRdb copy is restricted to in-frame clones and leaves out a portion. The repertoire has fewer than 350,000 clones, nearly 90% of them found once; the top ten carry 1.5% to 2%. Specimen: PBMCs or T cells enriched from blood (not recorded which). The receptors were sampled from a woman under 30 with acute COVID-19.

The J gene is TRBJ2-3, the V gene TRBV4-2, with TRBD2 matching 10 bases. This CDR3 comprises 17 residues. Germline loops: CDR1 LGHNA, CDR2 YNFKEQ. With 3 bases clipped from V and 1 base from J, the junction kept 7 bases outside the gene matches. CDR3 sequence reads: CASSHSASGSRTDTQYF. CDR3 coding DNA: TGTGCCAGCAGCCATTCAGCTAGCGGGAGTCGCACAGATACGCAGTATTTT.

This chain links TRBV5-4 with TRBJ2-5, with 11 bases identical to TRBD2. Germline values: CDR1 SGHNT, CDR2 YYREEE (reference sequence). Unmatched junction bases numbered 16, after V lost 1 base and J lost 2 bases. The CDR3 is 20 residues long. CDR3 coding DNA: TGTGCCAGCAGCTTGTTGGTGCGTAGCGGGAGGGCCGGAGGGCAAGAGACCCAGTACTTC. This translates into CASSLLVRSGRAGGQETQYF.

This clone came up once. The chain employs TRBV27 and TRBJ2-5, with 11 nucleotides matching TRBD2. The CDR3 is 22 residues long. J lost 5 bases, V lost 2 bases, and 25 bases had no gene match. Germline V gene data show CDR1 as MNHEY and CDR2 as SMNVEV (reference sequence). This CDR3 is CASSLRPPEGREGLAGRETQYF. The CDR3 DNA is TGTGCCAGCAGTTTACGGCCCCCGGAGGGCCGCGAAGGACTAGCGGGCAGGGAGACCCAGTACTTC.

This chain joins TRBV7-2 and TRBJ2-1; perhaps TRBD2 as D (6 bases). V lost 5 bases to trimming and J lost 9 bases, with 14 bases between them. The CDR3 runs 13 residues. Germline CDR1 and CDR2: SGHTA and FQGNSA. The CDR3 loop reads CASSPTLGGEQFF. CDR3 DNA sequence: TGTGCCAGCAGCCCAACGCTGGGGGGTGAGCAGTTCTTC.

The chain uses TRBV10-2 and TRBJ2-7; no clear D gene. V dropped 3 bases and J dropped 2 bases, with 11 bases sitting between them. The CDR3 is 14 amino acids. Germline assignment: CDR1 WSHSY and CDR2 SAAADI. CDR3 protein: CASSEQPFTYEQYF. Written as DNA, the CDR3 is TGCGCCAGCAGTGAACAGCCTTTTACCTACGAGCAGTACTTC.

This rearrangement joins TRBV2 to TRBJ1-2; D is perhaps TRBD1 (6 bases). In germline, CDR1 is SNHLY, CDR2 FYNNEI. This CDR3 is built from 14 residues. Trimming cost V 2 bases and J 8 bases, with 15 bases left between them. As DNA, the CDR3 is TGTGCCAGCAGTGAACTCATACAGGGAGAAGGCTACACCTTC. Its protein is CASSELIQGEGYTF.

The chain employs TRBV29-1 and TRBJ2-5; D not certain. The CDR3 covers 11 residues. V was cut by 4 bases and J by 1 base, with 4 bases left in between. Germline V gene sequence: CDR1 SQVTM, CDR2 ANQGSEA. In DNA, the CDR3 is TGCAGCGTTGCTAGCCAAGAGACCCAGTACTTC. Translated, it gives CSVASQETQYF.

In nucleotides, the CDR3 is TGTGCCAGCACCCGGGACAGCCTCTACGAGCAGTACTTC. Protein: CASTRDSLYEQYF. The chain recombines TRBV2 with TRBJ2-7, with TRBD1 matching over 7 bases. With V trimmed by 7 bases and J by 3 bases, 6 bases remained unmatched. This CDR3 region has 13 residues. Germline V lookup: CDR1 SNHLY, CDR2 FYNNEI.

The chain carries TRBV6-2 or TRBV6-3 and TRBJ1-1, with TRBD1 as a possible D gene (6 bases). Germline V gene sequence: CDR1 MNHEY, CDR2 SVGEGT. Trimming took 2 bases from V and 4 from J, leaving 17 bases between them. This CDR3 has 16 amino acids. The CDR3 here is CASSYRTARGATEAFF. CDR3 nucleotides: TGTGCCAGCAGTTACCGGACAGCTCGGGGAGCCACTGAAGCTTTCTTT.

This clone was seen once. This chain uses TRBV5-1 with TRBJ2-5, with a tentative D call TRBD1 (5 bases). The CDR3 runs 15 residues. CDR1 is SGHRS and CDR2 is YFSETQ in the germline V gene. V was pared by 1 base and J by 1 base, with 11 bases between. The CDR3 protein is CASSLPQGVQETQYF. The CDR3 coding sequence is TGCGCCAGCAGCTTGCCCCAGGGCGTCCAAGAGACCCAGTACTTC.

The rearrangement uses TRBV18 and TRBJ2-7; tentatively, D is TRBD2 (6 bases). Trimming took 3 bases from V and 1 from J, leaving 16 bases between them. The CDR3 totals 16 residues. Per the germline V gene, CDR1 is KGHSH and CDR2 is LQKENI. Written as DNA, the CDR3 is TGTGCCAGCTCACCCTTCGGGAGCGGGTCTTCCTACGAGCAGTACTTC. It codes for CASSPFGSGSSYEQYF.

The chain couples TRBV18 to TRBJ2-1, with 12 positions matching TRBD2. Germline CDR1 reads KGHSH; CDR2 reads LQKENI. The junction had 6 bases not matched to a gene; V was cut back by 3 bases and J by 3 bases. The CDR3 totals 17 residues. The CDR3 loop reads CASSPSSGRAHYNEQFF. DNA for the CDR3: TGTGCCAGCTCACCCTCTAGCGGGAGGGCACACTACAATGAGCAGTTCTTC.

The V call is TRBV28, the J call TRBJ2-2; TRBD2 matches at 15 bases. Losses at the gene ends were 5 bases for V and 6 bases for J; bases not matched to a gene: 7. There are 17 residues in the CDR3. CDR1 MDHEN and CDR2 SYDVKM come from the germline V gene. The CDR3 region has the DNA TGTGCCAGCAGTCTCGGGGGACTAGCGGGAGGACCCGGGGAGCTGTTTTTT. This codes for CASSLGGLAGGPGELFF.

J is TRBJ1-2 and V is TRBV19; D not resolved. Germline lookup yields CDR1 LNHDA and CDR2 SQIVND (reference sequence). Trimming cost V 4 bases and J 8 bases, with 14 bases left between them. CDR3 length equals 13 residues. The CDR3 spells CASSTQTRGGYTF. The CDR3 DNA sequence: TGTGCCAGTAGTACTCAGACCAGAGGGGGCTACACCTTC.

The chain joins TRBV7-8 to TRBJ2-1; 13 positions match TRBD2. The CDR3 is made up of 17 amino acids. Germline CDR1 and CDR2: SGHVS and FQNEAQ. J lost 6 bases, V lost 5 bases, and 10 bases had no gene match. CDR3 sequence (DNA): TGTGCCAGCAGCCTACTAGCGGGAGGGCCGCTCGGCAATGAGCAGTTCTTC. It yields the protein CASSLLAGGPLGNEQFF.

Here the CDR3 DNA reads TGTGCCAGCAGTTTAGGTGAGTCTGAAGCTTTCTTT. It codes for CASSLGESEAFF. This chain links TRBV28 with TRBJ1-1, with D uncertain. The V end lost 2 bases, the J end lost 6 bases, and 7 bases lay between the germline ends. There are 12 residues in the CDR3. Germline V gene sequence: CDR1 MDHEN, CDR2 SYDVKM.

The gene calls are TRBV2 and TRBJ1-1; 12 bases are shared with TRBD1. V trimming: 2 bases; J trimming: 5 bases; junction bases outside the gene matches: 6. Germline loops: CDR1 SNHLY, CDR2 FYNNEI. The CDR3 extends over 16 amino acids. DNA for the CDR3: TGTGCCAGCAGTGAAAGGGGACAGGGGGCCGGAACTGAAGCTTTCTTT. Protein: CASSERGQGAGTEAFF.

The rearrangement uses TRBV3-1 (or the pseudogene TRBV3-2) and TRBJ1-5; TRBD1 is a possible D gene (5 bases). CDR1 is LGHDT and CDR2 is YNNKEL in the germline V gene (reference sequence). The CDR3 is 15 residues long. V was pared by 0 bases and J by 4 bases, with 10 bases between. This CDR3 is CASSQDQGRNQPQHF. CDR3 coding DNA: TGTGCCAGCAGCCAAGATCAGGGCAGGAATCAGCCCCAGCATTTT.

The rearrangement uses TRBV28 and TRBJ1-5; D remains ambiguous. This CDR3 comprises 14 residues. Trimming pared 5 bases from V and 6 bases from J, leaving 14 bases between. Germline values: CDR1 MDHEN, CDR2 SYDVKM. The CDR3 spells CASSPREGGQPQHF. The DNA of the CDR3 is TGTGCCAGCAGTCCCCGAGAGGGTGGTCAGCCCCAGCATTTT.